Below, 26 T cell receptor beta chains from the same sample are listed, as sequenced in a study of CD8 T cells in Susac syndrome. When the RNA was reverse transcribed, random hexamers were used with an input of about 0.5 to 1 ug. TCRdb analysed the immunoSEQ multiplex PCR reads with MiXCR anew, one entry per CDR3 protein. There are 160,000 or so distinct CDR3 sequences in the sample; roughly 94% occur only once, and about 0.073% lies in the top ten. Sequencing was carried out using CD4+ T cells from PBMCs. The receptor source for this set is a human donor in good health.

The gene calls are TRBV11-2 and TRBJ2-1; 7 nucleotides agree with TRBD2. Unmatched junction bases numbered 1, after V lost 3 bases and J lost 5 bases. Germline lookup yields CDR1 SGHAT and CDR2 FQNNGV. This CDR3 spans 13 amino acids. CDR3 loop: CASSFTSDNEQFF. The CDR3 DNA reads as TGTGCCAGCAGCTTTACTAGCGACAATGAGCAGTTCTTC.

The chain uses TRBV28 and TRBJ2-1; 10 nucleotides match TRBD1. The germline V gene has CDR1 MDHEN and CDR2 SYDVKM. The V segment lost 5 bases and the J segment 6 bases; nucleotides outside the gene matches: 10. The CDR3 is 16 amino acids. DNA for the CDR3: TGTGCCAGCAGTCCGATAGGGACAGGGGCGTCCAATGAGCAGTTCTTC. Translated: CASSPIGTGASNEQFF.

This chain connects TRBV30 to TRBJ1-2, with 7 positions matching TRBD1. CDR1 and CDR2 (germline): GTSNPN, SVGIG (reference sequence). CDR3 length equals 12 residues. J lost 7 bases, V lost 4 bases, and 6 bases had no gene match. CDR3 sequence: CAWNRPGGGYTF. The CDR3 nucleotides read TGTGCCTGGAATAGACCAGGGGGTGGCTACACCTTC.

The chain carries TRBV27 and TRBJ1-1, with D maybe TRBD1 (5 bases). The V and J ends lost 5 bases and 5 bases respectively, with 12 bases between them. CDR1 is MNHEY and CDR2 is SMNVEV in the germline V gene (reference sequence). This CDR3 region has 13 residues. The CDR3 DNA is TGTGCCAGCAGTCCCACCCGGGGGACTGAAGCTTTCTTT. This codes for CASSPTRGTEAFF.

The CDR3 reads CASSSTAYEQYF. In DNA form, the CDR3 reads TGTGCCAGCAGTTCAACAGCGTACGAGCAGTACTTC. The chain recombines TRBV2 with TRBJ2-7; no reliable D call. V lost 5 bases, J lost 4 bases, and 9 bases lay in between. This CDR3 spans 12 amino acids. Germline V lookup: CDR1 SNHLY, CDR2 FYNNEI.

This clonotype is a singleton in its sample. The chain recombines TRBV7-8 with TRBJ1-3; D is unresolved. The CDR3 is 13 amino acids. The germline CDR1 and CDR2 sequences are SGHVS and FQNEAQ. V gave up 5 bases and J gave up 4 bases, with 9 bases separating them. The CDR3 bases are TGTGCCAGCAGCCTATCGGTCGGAAACACCATATATTTT. It specifies CASSLSVGNTIYF. The whole variable domain, remainder taken from reference TRBV7-8 and TRBJ1-3, is GAGVSQSPRYKVAKRGQDVALRCDPISGHVSLFWYQQALGQGPEFLTYFQNEAQLDKSGLPSDRFFAERPEGSVSTLKIQRTQQEDSAVYLCASSLSVGNTIYFGEGSWLTVV.

This chain uses TRBV28 with TRBJ2-2, with D tentatively TRBD2 (6 bases). V gave up 2 bases and J gave up 8 bases, with 12 bases separating them. CDR1 and CDR2 (germline): MDHEN, SYDVKM. The CDR3 spans 14 residues. Written as DNA, the CDR3 is TGTGCCAGCAGTTTAGAGGGAGGAGGAGGGGAGCTGTTTTTT. Encoded protein: CASSLEGGGGELFF.

The V call is TRBV6-2 or TRBV6-3, the J call TRBJ2-3, with 11 bases matching TRBD2. Trimming removed 2 bases from V and 5 bases from J; junction bases left unmatched: 6. The CDR3 is 16 amino acids. Per germline, CDR1 MNHEY and CDR2 SVGEGT. This CDR3 is CASSYDSGRAEDTQYF. CDR3 in DNA: TGTGCCAGCAGTTACGATAGCGGGAGGGCCGAAGATACGCAGTATTTT.

The chain uses TRBV12-3 or TRBV12-4 and TRBJ2-4; tentative D call: TRBD2 (5 bases). The V and J ends lost 5 bases and 1 base respectively, with 15 bases between them. The CDR3 runs to 16 residues. The CDR3 bases are TGTGCCAGCAGTCCTCTCGGCGGGCGGGCCAAAAACATTCAGTACTTC. It encodes CASSPLGGRAKNIQYF.

The rearrangement joins TRBV6-5 to TRBJ1-5, with D maybe TRBD1 (6 bases). V was clipped by 5 bases and J by 7 bases, with 12 bases between them. The CDR3 has 13 residues. Germline assignment: CDR1 MNHEY and CDR2 SVGAGI. The CDR3 DNA reads as TGTGCCAGCAGTCCTCAGGGGAAGCAGCCCCAGCATTTT. As protein: CASSPQGKQPQHF.

The chain combines TRBV4-3 with TRBJ2-1; 11 nucleotides line up with TRBD2. The V and J ends lost 4 bases and 9 bases, in that order; junction bases with no gene match: 11. This CDR3 is 16 amino acids long. Germline lookup yields CDR1 LGHNA and CDR2 YSLEER. The CDR3 DNA is TGCGCCAGCAGCCTCGGGTTAGCGGGGGGGCAGGGTGAGCAGTTCTTC. Translation gives CASSLGLAGGQGEQFF.

V is TRBV3-1 and J is TRBJ2-3; 7 nucleotides agree with TRBD1. CDR3 length: 15 residues. Unmatched junction bases numbered 10, after V lost 1 base and J lost 9 bases. Per germline, CDR1 LGHDT and CDR2 YNNKEL (reference sequence). CDR3 protein: CASSQGWDSVLTQYF. CDR3 DNA sequence: TGTGCCAGCAGCCAAGGCTGGGACAGTGTCTTGACGCAGTATTTT.

V is TRBV12-3 or TRBV12-4 and J is TRBJ2-7; D ambiguous. Trimming cost V 5 bases and J 0 bases, with 11 bases left between them. This CDR3 has 14 amino acids. The CDR3 here is CASSRTASSYEQYF. CDR3 DNA: TGTGCCAGCAGTAGAACAGCTAGCTCCTACGAGCAGTACTTC.

This rearrangement joins TRBV6-7 to TRBJ2-3, with 7 bases aligning to TRBD2. TRBV6-7 is noted as an ORF with a role that remains uncertain. The trim removed 7 bases at V and 6 bases at J, leaving 7 bases unmatched. CDR3 length: 13 residues. This CDR3 is CASNPYGRDTQYF. The CDR3 DNA reads TGTGCCAGCAACCCATACGGGAGGGATACGCAGTATTTT.

In DNA, the CDR3 is TGTGCCAGCTCACGAAACCGGGACTACCTCTACGAGCAGTACTTC. Translated: CASSRNRDYLYEQYF. The chain couples TRBV18 to TRBJ2-7; 7 positions agree with TRBD2. The CDR3 consists of 15 residues. CDR1 is KGHSH and CDR2 is LQKENI in the germline V gene. J was trimmed by 3 bases and V by 4 bases; bases with no gene match: 9.

This chain connects TRBV6-5 to TRBJ2-2; no clear D. The germline CDR1 and CDR2 sequences are MNHEY and SVGAGI. The CDR3 has 15 amino acids. Trimming left V 8 bases short and J 4 bases short, with 17 bases between. Here the CDR3 reads CASRQTREPTGELFF. In nucleotides, the CDR3 is TGTGCCAGCCGCCAAACAAGGGAACCCACCGGGGAGCTGTTTTTT.

This clonotype was counted a single time. The junction differs from germline at one of its ends, possibly a read error. This chain links TRBV7-2 with TRBJ2-3, with TRBD2 as a possible D gene (7 bases). Per the germline V gene, CDR1 is SGHTA and CDR2 is FQGNSA. The CDR3 has 16 residues. The CDR3 sequence is CASNLASGGGPRTQYF. DNA of the CDR3: TGTGCCAGCAACTTAGCATCCGGCGGGGGCCCAAGAACGCAGTATTTT.

The rearrangement links TRBV20-1 to TRBJ2-7, with TRBD1 matching 8 bases. CDR1 and CDR2 (germline): DFQATT, SNEGSKA (reference sequence). The CDR3 totals 13 residues. V lost 6 bases, J lost 1 base, and 5 bases stayed unmatched. The CDR3 DNA is TGCAGTGCCTCGACAGGGGTATCCTACGAGCAGTACTTC. Residues: CSASTGVSYEQYF.

CDR3 coding DNA: TGTGCCAGTACCCCGCGGGAAAGGAACACTGAAGCTTTCTTT. Its translation is CASTPRERNTEAFF. The rearrangement links TRBV19 to TRBJ1-1; D call uncertain. V dropped 7 bases and J dropped 1 base, with 13 bases sitting between them. From germline, CDR1 is LNHDA and CDR2 SQIVND (reference sequence). The length of the CDR3 is 14 residues.

The V call is TRBV10-3, the J call TRBJ2-7, with 8 bases identical to TRBD1. CDR1 is ENHRY and CDR2 is SYGVKD in the germline V gene. The CDR3 sequence is 12 residues long. The ends lost 10 bases at V and 2 bases at J; junction bases unmatched: 4. The CDR3 region has the DNA TGTGCCACGGGGACAGGCGCCTACGAGCAGTACTTC. Translating gives CATGTGAYEQYF.

The chain couples TRBV12-3 or TRBV12-4 to TRBJ2-7; 12 nucleotides agree with TRBD2. Losses at the gene ends were 1 base for V and 6 bases for J; bases not matched to a gene: 7. The CDR3 is 16 residues long. The CDR3 DNA follows: TGTGCCAGCAGTTTAGGTCAAGGACTAGCGGGGCGCGAGCAGTACTTC. Translating it yields CASSLGQGLAGREQYF.

The V call is TRBV6-2 or TRBV6-3, the J call TRBJ2-6, with no clear D. Per germline, CDR1 MNHEY and CDR2 SVGEGT. Trimming pared 11 bases from V and 0 bases from J, leaving 8 bases between. This CDR3 has 13 amino acids. The CDR3 coding sequence is TGTGCCGCGAGACCCTCTGGGGCCAACGTCCTGACTTTC. Translated: CAARPSGANVLTF.

The chain uses TRBV9 and TRBJ2-7; perhaps TRBD2 as D (7 bases). V was trimmed by 4 bases and J by 6 bases, leaving 17 bases between them. Germline-derived CDR1 and CDR2 are SGDLS and YYNGEE. The CDR3 has 14 amino acids. CDR3 sequence: CASSLLTGGGEQYF. DNA for the CDR3: TGTGCCAGCAGCTTACTAACGGGGGGCGGCGAGCAGTACTTC.

The CDR3 loop is CSAISGGSEAFF. DNA for the CDR3: TGCAGTGCTATAAGCGGCGGGAGCGAAGCTTTCTTT. The gene calls are TRBV20-1 and TRBJ1-1; D uncertain. Trimming took 4 bases from V and 8 from J, leaving 14 bases between them. Germline V gene lookup returns CDR1 DFQATT and CDR2 SNEGSKA (reference sequence). The CDR3 loop spans 12 amino acids.

This chain joins TRBV20-1 and TRBJ2-3; D uncertain. CDR1 DFQATT and CDR2 SNEGSKA come from the germline V gene (reference sequence). The CDR3 is 13 residues long. Deletions cut 3 bases from V and 0 bases from J, with 7 bases between. The CDR3 here is CSARRTSTDTQYF. CDR3 DNA sequence: TGCAGTGCTAGGCGAACTAGCACAGATACGCAGTATTTT.

The chain carries TRBV27 and TRBJ2-2, with D possibly being TRBD2 (5 bases). The germline gives CDR1 MNHEY, CDR2 SMNVEV (reference sequence). The CDR3 contains 15 residues. The V end lost 6 bases, the J end lost 1 base, and 12 bases lay between the germline ends. CDR3 DNA: TGTGCCAGCAGATTAGACGGACTGAACACCGGGGAGCTGTTTTTT. This translates into CASRLDGLNTGELFF.